The T cell receptor (beta chain) described here comes from a study of response to subunit inactivated influenza vaccine. Whole-study results and caveats: Researchers suggested that each seasonal influenza vaccination recruits few new T cells.

TCRdb re-analysed the RT-PCR reads in MiXCR, keeping a single row per CDR3 protein. The data show some 850,000 distinct CDR3 sequences, about 18% seen once. This clonotype was seen more than once but under ten times. Its antigen is as yet unknown. The sequence derives from a man over 45 who received an inactivated influenza vaccine. This specimen consisted of PBMCs from blood, obtained roughly 5 days after vaccination.

CDR3 DNA: TGCGCCAGCAGCCCAAGTATGGGGTACGAGCAGTACTTC. It codes for CASSPSMGYEQYF. V gene TRBV4-1 combines with J gene TRBJ2-7; D not certain. Trimming stripped 4 bases from V and 4 bases from J, with 11 bases between. Germline V gene sequence: CDR1 MGHRA, CDR2 YSYEKL. The CDR3 totals 13 residues.